Following are 28 T cell receptor beta chains from one sample sequenced in a study of blood T cell repertoires in COVID-19. The protocol was immunoSEQ multiplex PCR, while the TCRdb copy is restricted to in-frame clones and leaves out a portion. Of 300,000 or so clones in the sample, 70% to 90% were seen once. Sequenced: PBMCs or T cells enriched from blood (not recorded which). These receptors all come from a woman younger than 45 who had recovered from COVID-19.

The CDR3 nucleotides are TGTGCCAGCAGTGACACTAGCAGGGGGGATGAGCAGTTCTTC. It specifies CASSDTSRGDEQFF. The chain has TRBV2 and TRBJ2-1, with D possibly TRBD1 on 7 matching bases. Deletions cut 3 bases from V and 8 bases from J, with 14 bases between. CDR1 and CDR2 from the germline V gene are SNHLY and FYNNEI. There are 14 residues in the CDR3.

The gene calls are TRBV3-1 (or the pseudogene TRBV3-2) and TRBJ1-1; tentatively, D is TRBD1 (6 bases). The CDR3 extends over 13 amino acids. The V end was cut by 0 bases, the J end by 13 bases, with 15 bases between. The germline V gene has CDR1 LGHDT and CDR2 YNNKEL (reference sequence). The chain's CDR3 is CASSQDRGVKVFF. The CDR3 DNA reads as TGTGCCAGCAGCCAAGACAGGGGTGTGAAGGTTTTCTTT.

Here the CDR3 DNA reads TGTGCCAGCACCCCTAGGGTCGGGGGGCGTCCCTCTTATGGCTACACCTTC. Its translation: CASTPRVGGRPSYGYTF. The chain links TRBV7-2 to TRBJ1-2, with D maybe TRBD1 (6 bases). Germline V gene data show CDR1 as SGHTA and CDR2 as FQGNSA. Trimming pared 7 bases from V and 5 bases from J, leaving 26 bases between. CDR3 size: 17 residues.

The gene calls are TRBV6-6 and TRBJ1-1; a possible D gene is TRBD1 (5 bases). V gave up 6 bases and J gave up 1 base, with 15 bases separating them. Germline-derived CDR1 and CDR2 are MNHNY and SVGAGI (reference sequence). The CDR3 length is 15 residues. In nucleotides, the CDR3 is TGTGCCAGCAGGCCGGGGGAGAAAGCGAACACTGAAGCTTTCTTT. Residues: CASRPGEKANTEAFF.

The J gene is TRBJ2-7, the V gene TRBV7-9; TRBD2 is a possible D gene (6 bases). The CDR3 is made up of 14 amino acids. The V end lost 3 bases, the J end lost 2 bases, and 11 bases lay between the germline ends. Per the germline V gene, CDR1 is SEHNR and CDR2 is FQNEAQ (reference sequence). The DNA of the CDR3 is TGTGCCAGCAGCTTCGGAGGGGTACCCTACGAGCAGTACTTC. As protein: CASSFGGVPYEQYF.

This clone has only one observation. J is TRBJ1-3 and V is TRBV4-2; D is undetermined. The germline CDR1 and CDR2 sequences are LGHNA and YNFKEQ. V was shortened by 0 bases and J by 0 bases, with 9 bases between the two germline ends. The CDR3 totals 16 residues. The CDR3 reads CASSQEVTDSGNTIYF. Written as DNA, the CDR3 is TGTGCCAGCAGCCAAGAGGTAACAGACTCTGGAAACACCATATATTTT.

V is TRBV7-9 and J is TRBJ2-2; 15 nucleotides match TRBD2. This CDR3 region has 17 residues. V shed 7 bases and J 4 bases; nucleotides not matched to a gene: 7. Germline V lookup: CDR1 SEHNR, CDR2 FQNEAQ (reference sequence). Written as DNA, the CDR3 is TGTGCCAGCACCAGGACTAGCGGGGGGGCTGTCACCGGGGAGCTGTTTTTT. Encoded protein: CASTRTSGGAVTGELFF.

The chain couples TRBV19 to TRBJ1-1; D is possibly TRBD1 (5 bases). Germline V gene sequence: CDR1 LNHDA, CDR2 SQIVND (reference sequence). V lost 6 bases, J lost 5 bases, and 13 bases lay in between. The CDR3 has 13 amino acids. The CDR3 loop is CASRGRGTTEAFF. In DNA form, the CDR3 reads TGTGCCAGTAGAGGAAGGGGTACGACTGAAGCTTTCTTT.

The V call is TRBV7-8, the J call TRBJ1-3; D is possibly TRBD1 (5 bases). The V and J ends lost 2 bases and 0 bases respectively, with 8 bases between them. The germline gives CDR1 SGHVS, CDR2 FQNEAQ. There are 15 residues in the CDR3. CDR3 sequence: CASSLQTDSGNTIYF. CDR3 nucleotide sequence: TGTGCCAGCAGCTTACAGACAGACTCTGGAAACACCATATATTTT.

J is TRBJ2-1 and V is TRBV6-4, with TRBD2 matching 11 bases. Trimming at V came to 4 bases and at J to 4 bases, leaving 3 bases not matched to a gene. This CDR3 contains 15 residues. Germline CDR1 is MRHNA and CDR2 is SNTAGT. The CDR3 DNA reads as TGTGCCAGCAGTGCCCTAGCGGGGGGTTACAATGAGCAGTTCTTC. It specifies CASSALAGGYNEQFF.

As concerns this clone: The junction departs from the called germline gene at one end, perhaps through a read error. The chain has TRBV11-2 and TRBJ1-6, with D unresolved. The germline gives CDR1 SGHAT, CDR2 FQNNGV. The CDR3 runs 13 residues. The CDR3 nucleotides read TGTGCCAGCAGCTTAGAACCGGGTCCTGGAGTCTACTTT. This encodes CASSLEPGPGVYF.

The V call is TRBV19, the J call TRBJ2-7, with a weak D call TRBD2 (6 bases). CDR3 length: 17 residues. V lost 0 bases and J 2 bases, leaving 17 bases between the germline ends. Per the germline V gene, CDR1 is LNHDA and CDR2 is SQIVND (reference sequence). The CDR3 bases are TGTGCCAGTAGTATAGATCATGGGCGGGGTCCCACCTACGAGCAGTACTTC. Translation: CASSIDHGRGPTYEQYF.

V is TRBV29-1 and J is TRBJ1-1; no clear D gene. The length of the CDR3 is 12 residues. Germline CDR1 SQVTM, CDR2 ANQGSEA. Trimming stripped 4 bases from V and 3 bases from J, with 9 bases between. This CDR3 reads CSVVRVDTEAFF. CDR3 sequence (DNA): TGCAGCGTTGTACGGGTTGACACTGAAGCTTTCTTT.

This clone was detected once. The rearrangement uses TRBV18 and TRBJ2-7, with TRBD2 matching over 12 bases. The ends lost 3 bases at V and 6 bases at J; junction bases unmatched: 3. This CDR3 spans 14 amino acids. Germline CDR1 reads KGHSH; CDR2 reads LQKENI. The CDR3 here is CASSPTSGGFEQYF. CDR3 DNA sequence: TGTGCCAGCTCACCCACTAGCGGGGGGTTCGAGCAGTACTTC.

This clone has a single count. The chain links TRBV2 to TRBJ1-2, with 7 bases fitting TRBD1. This CDR3 has 14 amino acids. CDR1 is SNHLY, CDR2 FYNNEI, per germline. Trimming took 1 base from V and 5 from J; bases not matched to a gene: 4. The CDR3 DNA reads as TGTGCCAGCAGTGAAGGGCAGGGGGTGTATGGCTACACCTTC. It codes for CASSEGQGVYGYTF.

This chain links TRBV7-9 with TRBJ1-1; D call uncertain. The CDR3 sequence is 11 residues long. In germline, CDR1 is SEHNR, CDR2 FQNEAQ (reference sequence). Trimming shortened V by 6 bases and J by 2 bases, and 4 bases separated the two germline ends. CDR3: CASRGNTEAFF. CDR3 DNA: TGTGCCAGCAGGGGCAACACTGAAGCTTTCTTT. Supplemented by reference TRBV7-9 and TRBJ1-1, the full variable domain reads DTGVSQNPRHKITKRGQNVTFRCDPISEHNRLYWYRQTLGQGPEFLTYFQNEAQLEKSRLLSDRFSAERPKGSFSTLEIQRTEQGDSAMYLCASRGNTEAFFGQGTRLTVV.

The rearrangement uses TRBV30 and TRBJ1-2, with no clear D. The CDR3 totals 11 residues. Germline V lookup: CDR1 GTSNPN, CDR2 SVGIG (reference sequence). Trimming removed 3 bases from V and 6 bases from J, with 8 bases in between. The chain's CDR3 is CAWRQSDGYTF. CDR3 DNA: TGTGCCTGGAGACAAAGCGATGGCTACACCTTC.

This chain connects TRBV7-8 to TRBJ2-5; D is unresolved. The V gene's germline CDR1 is SGHVS and CDR2 FQNEAQ. This CDR3 has 15 residues. The V and J ends lost 1 base and 5 bases respectively, with 14 bases between them. This CDR3 is CASSLVRGVRETQYF. As DNA, the CDR3 is TGTGCCAGCAGCTTAGTGAGAGGCGTTAGGGAGACCCAGTACTTC. Combining the CDR3 with reference TRBV7-8 and TRBJ2-5 gives the whole variable domain GAGVSQSPRYKVAKRGQDVALRCDPISGHVSLFWYQQALGQGPEFLTYFQNEAQLDKSGLPSDRFFAERPEGSVSTLKIQRTQQEDSAVYLCASSLVRGVRETQYFGPGTRLLVL.

The sample holds one count of this clone. J is TRBJ2-3 and V is TRBV29-1; 10 bases map to TRBD2. Germline V gene lookup returns CDR1 SQVTM and CDR2 ANQGSEA. Trimming at V came to 7 bases and at J to 1 base, leaving 2 bases not matched to a gene. The CDR3 loop spans 13 amino acids. In DNA, the CDR3 is TGCAGCGCTGGGACTAGCGGCACAGATACGCAGTATTTT. It translates to CSAGTSGTDTQYF.

The chain carries TRBV10-3 and TRBJ1-4; tentatively, D is TRBD1 (6 bases). The CDR3 consists of 14 residues. CDR1 is ENHRY and CDR2 is SYGVKD in the germline V gene. V dropped 6 bases and J dropped 3 bases, with 11 bases sitting between them. The CDR3 DNA reads TGTGCCATCAGAGCAGGGGTGGCTAATGAAAAACTGTTTTTT. Translated, it gives CAIRAGVANEKLFF.

The chain has TRBV2 and TRBJ2-7, with D tentatively TRBD1 (5 bases). CDR3 length equals 12 residues. Trimming cost V 7 bases and J 5 bases, with 12 bases left between them. Looked up from germline, CDR1 is SNHLY and CDR2 is FYNNEI. The CDR3 spells CASKRGSHEQYF. The CDR3 nucleotides are TGTGCCAGCAAAAGGGGAAGCCACGAGCAGTACTTC.

This chain connects TRBV6-4 to TRBJ1-2; TRBD1 matches at 7 bases. Germline V lookup: CDR1 MRHNA, CDR2 SNTAGT. The CDR3 sequence is 14 residues long. The V gene end was trimmed by 5 bases and the J gene end by 8 bases; junction bases not matched to a gene: 11. The CDR3 spells CASSPTGTADGYTF. In DNA, the CDR3 is TGTGCCAGCAGTCCGACAGGGACCGCAGACGGCTACACCTTC.

The chain recombines TRBV5-1 with TRBJ2-2, with 7 positions matching TRBD1. This CDR3 contains 15 residues. Looked up from germline, CDR1 is SGHRS and CDR2 is YFSETQ. J lost 0 bases, V lost 3 bases, and 2 bases had no gene match. The CDR3 sequence: CASSYGQANTGELFF. In DNA form, the CDR3 reads TGCGCCAGCAGCTACGGACAGGCGAACACCGGGGAGCTGTTTTTT.

The V and J genes are TRBV5-1 and TRBJ1-5; 10 bases match TRBD1. Losses at the gene ends were 4 bases for V and 4 bases for J; bases not matched to a gene: 11. This CDR3 has 17 amino acids. Germline V gene data show CDR1 as SGHRS and CDR2 as YFSETQ. The CDR3 coding sequence is TGCGCCAGCAGCCCGACCGGACAGGGGGTACCTAATCAGCCCCAGCATTTT. This translates into CASSPTGQGVPNQPQHF.

This chain links TRBV11-2 with TRBJ1-4; TRBD1 matches 10 bases. Germline V gene data show CDR1 as SGHAT and CDR2 as FQNNGV. V trimming: 5 bases; J trimming: 8 bases; junction bases outside the gene matches: 8. CDR3 length: 15 amino acids. CDR3 bases: TGTGCCAGCAGCCGCGGGGACAGGGGTGAGGAAAAACTGTTTTTT. Translation gives CASSRGDRGEEKLFF. Variable domain in full (rest from reference TRBV11-2 and TRBJ1-4): EAGVAQSPRYKIIEKRQSVAFWCNPISGHATLYWYQQILGQGPKLLIQFQNNGVVDDSQLPKDRFSAERLKGVDSTLKIQPAKLEDSAVYLCASSRGDRGEEKLFFGSGTQLSVL.

The chain links TRBV30 to TRBJ1-2; D is unclear. The germline V gene has CDR1 GTSNPN and CDR2 SVGIG (reference sequence). V lost 0 bases and J 5 bases, leaving 7 bases between the germline ends. The CDR3 runs to 12 residues. CDR3 in amino acids: CAWSVSGYGYTF. DNA of the CDR3: TGTGCCTGGAGTGTATCGGGGTATGGCTACACCTTC.

The CDR3 nucleotides are TGTGCCAGCAGTTACCGGGATTACTCCTACGAGCAGTACTTC. Translation: CASSYRDYSYEQYF. The chain has TRBV2 and TRBJ2-7, with D tentatively TRBD2 (5 bases). Deletions cut 5 bases from V and 0 bases from J, with 11 bases between. Germline V gene lookup returns CDR1 SNHLY and CDR2 FYNNEI. The CDR3 extends over 14 amino acids.

This rearrangement joins TRBV19 to TRBJ2-2; maybe TRBD1 (6 bases). V was clipped by 9 bases and J by 6 bases, with 11 bases between them. Looked up from germline, CDR1 is LNHDA and CDR2 is SQIVND (reference sequence). CDR3 length: 12 residues. The CDR3 loop is CASNPGAGELFF. The CDR3 region has the DNA TGTGCCAGCAATCCAGGGGCCGGGGAGCTGTTTTTT.